The 8 T cell receptor beta chains below come from one sample, sequenced in a study of blood T cell repertoires in COVID-19. Repertoires were generated with immunoSEQ multiplex PCR, while TCRdb's copy carries only in-frame clones and drops some. The table lists tens of thousands of clones, roughly 88% of them singletons, with approximately 6.7% in the top ten. Sample: peripheral blood. Source of these receptors: a woman over 75 with acute or convalescent COVID-19.

The V and J genes are TRBV27 and TRBJ1-1; 9 positions agree with TRBD1. This CDR3 is built from 16 residues. The ends lost 6 bases at V and 7 bases at J; junction bases unmatched: 15. The germline gives CDR1 MNHEY, CDR2 SMNVEV (reference sequence). The CDR3 here is CASSLPGTGSISEAFF. As DNA, the CDR3 is TGTGCCAGCAGCCTTCCCGGGACAGGGAGTATAAGTGAAGCTTTCTTT.

This clone was seen only a few times. V and J are TRBV10-3 and TRBJ2-7, with 14 bases matching TRBD2. The V segment lost 2 bases and the J segment 2 bases; nucleotides outside the gene matches: 2. CDR3 length equals 16 residues. Germline assignment: CDR1 ENHRY and CDR2 SYGVKD. CDR3 residues: CAISEETSGRAYEQYF. For the CDR3, the DNA is TGTGCCATCAGTGAGGAGACTAGCGGGAGGGCCTACGAGCAGTACTTC.

This chain joins TRBV18 and TRBJ1-1; maybe TRBD1 (5 bases). The CDR3 runs to 11 residues. Trimming left V 9 bases short and J 2 bases short, with 7 bases between. From germline, CDR1 is KGHSH and CDR2 LQKENI. DNA of the CDR3: TGTGCCAGTACAGGAAACACTGAAGCTTTCTTT. Residues: CASTGNTEAFF.

This rearrangement joins TRBV2 to TRBJ1-5, with 11 bases aligning to TRBD1. The CDR3 totals 14 residues. V gave up 7 bases and J gave up 5 bases; unmatched junction bases: 4. Germline loops: CDR1 SNHLY, CDR2 FYNNEI. CDR3 in DNA: TGTGCCAGCACTCGGACAGGGGGCGATCAGCCCCAGCATTTT. Protein: CASTRTGGDQPQHF.

Remarks on this clone: A read error may produce the germline difference seen at one junction end. The identical CDR3 is also encoded by other nucleotide sequences in the sample. The V gene is TRBV7-9, the J gene TRBJ1-1, with 7 bases that match TRBD1. The CDR3 sequence is 14 residues long. Looked up from germline, CDR1 is SEHNR and CDR2 is FQNEAQ (reference sequence). CDR3 DNA: TGTGCTAGCAGCTCGGACAGGCAAAACACTGAAGCTTTCTTT. Protein sequence: CASSSDRQNTEAFF.

The chain links TRBV7-6 to TRBJ2-1; D might be TRBD2 (5 bases). The CDR3 is made up of 14 amino acids. Germline assignment: CDR1 SGHVS and CDR2 FNYEAQ. Between the trimmed V and J ends, which lost 4 bases and 8 bases, there was a span of 15 bases. The CDR3 DNA reads TGTGCCAGCAGCTCCTCCACTTACGGGGATGAGCAGTTCTTC. It specifies CASSSSTYGDEQFF.

The chain is built from TRBV19 and TRBJ2-1; D uncertain. There are 15 residues in the CDR3. Trimming pared 3 bases from V and 1 base from J, leaving 10 bases between. From germline, CDR1 is LNHDA and CDR2 SQIVND (reference sequence). This chain's CDR3 is CASSIMVTSYNEQFF. The CDR3, as DNA: TGTGCCAGTAGTATTATGGTGACTTCCTACAATGAGCAGTTCTTC.

This chain joins TRBV30 and TRBJ2-4; tentatively, D is TRBD1 (5 bases). The CDR3 sequence is 15 residues long. CDR1 is GTSNPN and CDR2 is SVGIG in the germline V gene (reference sequence). V gave up 0 bases and J gave up 2 bases, with 11 bases separating them. The CDR3 DNA is TGTGCCTGGAGTGTACCGCAGGGCCCCAAAAACATTCAGTACTTC. It specifies CAWSVPQGPKNIQYF.